These 5 T cell receptor beta chains were sequenced from one sample in a study of CD8+ T cells in alopecia areata. RNA was extracted and reverse transcribed into cDNA as the sequencing template. The method was immunoSEQ multiplex PCR; TCRdb's version includes in-frame clones alone and lacks a portion of them. Here the sample spans around 140,000 clones, 58% being singletons. The sample was CD4+ T cells sorted from blood, taken at week 0. These receptors originate from a human donor with alopecia areata.

This clone came up many times. The chain employs TRBV6-6 and TRBJ2-3, with TRBD2 matching 9 bases. CDR1 is MNHNY, CDR2 SVGAGI, per germline (reference sequence). Losses at the gene ends were 2 bases for V and 5 bases for J; bases not matched to a gene: 5. CDR3 length equals 15 residues. In DNA, the CDR3 is TGTGCCAGCAGTTACGGGACTAGCAGGGGAGATACGCAGTATTTT. This gives the protein CASSYGTSRGDTQYF.

The CDR3 nucleotides read TGTGCCAGCAGCGCCAACGTCGGGCCTAGCGGGGGAGCCTCAGAGACCCAGTACTTC. It encodes CASSANVGPSGGASETQYF. J is TRBJ2-5 and V is TRBV9; 10 bases fit TRBD2. The V gene end was trimmed by 3 bases and the J gene end by 4 bases; junction bases not matched to a gene: 18. Germline CDR1 is SGDLS and CDR2 is YYNGEE. The CDR3 runs to 19 residues.

The chain employs TRBV5-1 and TRBJ2-7; 9 nucleotides align to TRBD1. This CDR3 contains 17 residues. Per germline, CDR1 SGHRS and CDR2 YFSETQ. V gave up 4 bases and J gave up 6 bases; unmatched junction bases: 17. Here the CDR3 reads CASSIRRTGQGSVEQYF. As DNA, the CDR3 is TGCGCCAGCAGCATCCGCCGGACGGGACAGGGTTCCGTCGAGCAGTACTTC.

In its sample, this clone was seen a few times. The chain is built from TRBV5-1 and TRBJ2-5; D unresolved. This CDR3 spans 13 amino acids. Germline assignment: CDR1 SGHRS and CDR2 YFSETQ. The germline V and J ends were trimmed by 4 bases and 5 bases, with 12 bases remaining between them. Here the CDR3 DNA reads TGCGCCAGCAGCCCGCGTCCTGGGGAGACCCAGTACTTC. Translation: CASSPRPGETQYF.

The genes are TRBV10-3 and TRBJ1-1; 8 nucleotides match TRBD1. Germline CDR1 and CDR2: ENHRY and SYGVKD. With 6 bases clipped from V and 2 bases from J, the junction kept 8 bases outside the gene matches. The CDR3 extends over 15 amino acids. The CDR3 sequence is CAIRGLGQANTEAFF. The CDR3 region has the DNA TGTGCCATCAGAGGACTGGGACAGGCCAACACTGAAGCTTTCTTT.